This T cell receptor beta chain appears in the sequencing data of a study of shared clonotypes between healthy human individuals. The CDR3 sequence is 17 residues long. The germline CDR1 and CDR2 sequences are LNHDA and SQIVND (reference sequence). Trimming took 4 bases from V and 0 from J, leaving 16 bases between them. TCRdb's copy holds only in-frame clones and misses some; the assay was immunoSEQ multiplex PCR. The sample carries 1.5 million to 2.5 million clones, about 95% recorded once. Terminally differentiated effector memory CD45RA+ cells were excluded from the naive CD8 cells, which were CD45RO-negative and positively selected for CCR7.

The source of this sequence is a man younger than 30 in good health. This chain links TRBV19 with TRBJ2-1, with unresolved D. The source material was naive CD8+ T cells sorted from blood. The CDR3 nucleotides are TGTGCCAGTAGTAACCATCAATCCGTCCCCTCCTACAATGAGCAGTTCTTC. Protein: CASSNHQSVPSYNEQFF.